Presented here are 20 T cell receptor beta chains from one specimen sequenced in a study of blood T cells in healthy people across ages. Through a sample-barcoded 5' primer and a J-beta primer mix, a second PCR was run for about 6 to 12 cycles. One entry per CDR3 protein, called by TCRdb with MiXCR from the 5' RACE reads. The sample yields about 1.6 million distinct CDR3 sequences, 30% to 40% seen once. The source material was blood. These receptors all come from a woman younger than 45 in good health.

V is TRBV3-1 and J is TRBJ1-2; maybe TRBD1 (5 bases). V dropped 4 bases and J dropped 7 bases, with 19 bases sitting between them. The CDR3 covers 15 residues. Germline CDR1 is LGHDT and CDR2 is YNNKEL (reference sequence). CDR3 amino acids: CASSPEGGGIGGYTF. The CDR3 coding sequence is TGTGCCAGCAGCCCGGAAGGTGGGGGGATCGGTGGCTACACCTTC.

This clonotype was observed a handful of times. The CDR3 spells CASSEPNEQFF. As DNA, the CDR3 is TGCGCCAGCAGTGAGCCCAATGAGCAGTTCTTC. The chain couples TRBV10-2 to TRBJ2-1; D unclear. The V gene lost 2 bases and the J gene lost 6 bases, with 2 bases spanning the gap. The length of the CDR3 is 11 residues. Germline V lookup: CDR1 WSHSY, CDR2 SAAADI.

Notes on this clonotype: This sequence may be a read error, since a much larger clone differs from it by one base. The missing conserved phenylalanine or tryptophan at the end of this CDR3 makes a read error likely. J is TRBJ2-3 and V is TRBV29-1, with TRBD1 matching 8 bases. The CDR3 length is 13 residues. The J segment lost 1 base and the V segment lost 6 bases, leaving 3 bases of the junction unmatched. CDR1 and CDR2 from the germline V gene are SQVTM and ANQGSEA. CDR3 sequence: CSVTGVRTDTQYL. The DNA for the CDR3 is TGCAGCGTGACAGGGGTTCGCACAGATACGCAGTATTTG.

There are a few counts of this clonotype. The chain has TRBV2 and TRBJ2-1, with D perhaps matching TRBD1 (6 bases). V was shortened by 4 bases and J by 0 bases, with 10 bases between the two germline ends. Germline V CDR1 and CDR2: SNHLY, FYNNEI. This CDR3 comprises 15 residues. The CDR3 reads CASSADSSSYNEQFF. CDR3 in DNA: TGTGCCAGCAGTGCGGACAGCAGCTCCTACAATGAGCAGTTCTTC.

The chain has TRBV10-3 and TRBJ1-2, with 10 bases lining up with TRBD1. CDR3 length equals 15 residues. Germline CDR1 and CDR2: ENHRY and SYGVKD. Losses at the gene ends were 2 bases for V and 7 bases for J; bases not matched to a gene: 7. The CDR3 here is CAISERGQGTGGYTF. The CDR3 DNA is TGTGCCATCAGTGAGAGGGGACAGGGGACGGGTGGCTACACCTTC.

This clonotype occurred many times. This chain connects TRBV20-1 to TRBJ2-3, with TRBD2 matching over 16 bases. The CDR3 contains 17 residues. V shed 3 bases and J 7 bases; nucleotides not matched to a gene: 10. Germline V CDR1 and CDR2: DFQATT, SNEGSKA (reference sequence). CDR3 residues: CSARGTSGRESENTQYF. CDR3 nucleotide sequence: TGCAGTGCTAGGGGGACTAGCGGGAGGGAATCGGAAAATACGCAGTATTTT.

The chain is built from TRBV28 and TRBJ2-1; no clear D. V was shortened by 7 bases and J by 5 bases, with 6 bases between the two germline ends. Germline V gives CDR1 MDHEN, CDR2 SYDVKM. The CDR3 sequence is 11 residues long. The CDR3 protein is CASIKDNEQFF. The CDR3 DNA reads as TGTGCCAGCATTAAGGACAATGAGCAGTTCTTC.

This clonotype showed up just a few times. The chain couples TRBV5-8 to TRBJ2-3; possibly TRBD1 for D (5 bases). This CDR3 comprises 15 residues. V was shortened by 6 bases and J by 0 bases, with 14 bases between the two germline ends. In germline, CDR1 is SGHTS, CDR2 YDEGEE. In nucleotides, the CDR3 is TGTGCCAGCAACGAACTGACAGCTAGCACAGATACGCAGTATTTT. Translation gives CASNELTASTDTQYF.

As concerns this clonotype: A read error may account for a junction end that differs from germline. The chain carries TRBV6-6 and TRBJ2-6; maybe TRBD2 (5 bases). CDR1 is MNHNY and CDR2 is SVGAGI in the germline V gene (reference sequence). The CDR3 runs 12 residues. The CDR3 nucleotides are TGTACCAGCGGTTACGGGGCCAACGTCCTGACTTTC. It specifies CTSGYGANVLTF.

The sample holds a few counts of this clonotype. CDR3 loop: CAISEDRVYSPLHF. In DNA, the CDR3 is TGTGCCATCAGTGAGGACAGGGTATATTCACCCCTCCACTTT. The chain carries TRBV10-3 and TRBJ1-6, with 7 bases that match TRBD1. The V gene end was trimmed by 2 bases and the J gene end by 8 bases; junction bases not matched to a gene: 3. The CDR3 has 14 residues. CDR1 and CDR2 from the germline V gene are ENHRY and SYGVKD.

This rearrangement joins TRBV10-3 to TRBJ1-6; 9 nucleotides match TRBD1. There are 15 residues in the CDR3. Unmatched junction bases numbered 8, after V lost 4 bases and J lost 10 bases. Germline CDR1 is ENHRY and CDR2 is SYGVKD. CDR3 DNA sequence: TGTGCCATCAGTGCACCGGGACAGGGAGGATCACCCCTCCACTTT. This sequence encodes CAISAPGQGGSPLHF.

This clonotype was observed at least ten times. V gene TRBV29-1 combines with J gene TRBJ2-3; tentative D call: TRBD1 (8 bases). The CDR3 consists of 16 residues. The V gene's germline CDR1 is SQVTM and CDR2 ANQGSEA. The V gene lost 5 bases and the J gene lost 3 bases, with 21 bases spanning the gap. CDR3 in amino acids: CSVSGTETGVTDTQYF. The CDR3 region has the DNA TGCAGCGTTAGCGGGACCGAGACAGGGGTGACAGATACGCAGTATTTT.

This clonotype was recorded a few times. Relative to the germline gene, one junction end is altered; a read error may explain this. The V and J genes are TRBV29-1 and TRBJ1-1; D remains unclear. CDR1 is SQVTM, CDR2 ANQGSEA, per germline. The CDR3 is 18 residues long. CDR3 loop: CSVESEVEYGLTNTEAFF. The CDR3 bases are TGCAGTGTTGAAAGTGAAGTAGAATACGGGTTGACGAACACTGAAGCTTTCTTT.

A few counts support this clonotype. V is TRBV27 and J is TRBJ2-1, with TRBD1 identical over 9 bases. The V gene end was trimmed by 4 bases and the J gene end by 1 base; junction bases not matched to a gene: 5. The CDR3 has 16 amino acids. In germline, CDR1 is MNHEY, CDR2 SMNVEV (reference sequence). The CDR3 region is CASSSGQGGSYNEQFF. CDR3 DNA: TGTGCCAGCAGTTCGGGACAGGGAGGATCCTACAATGAGCAGTTCTTC.

J is TRBJ1-2 and V is TRBV9, with unresolved D. In germline, CDR1 is SGDLS, CDR2 YYNGEE. The germline V and J ends were trimmed by 4 bases and 9 bases, with 19 bases remaining between them. The length of the CDR3 is 14 residues. The CDR3 sequence: CASSPRTAKTSYTF. In DNA, the CDR3 is TGTGCCAGCAGCCCCCGGACCGCGAAGACGAGCTACACCTTC.

This clonotype came up a few times. V and J are TRBV4-1 and TRBJ2-7; TRBD2 matches 8 bases. The germline V gene has CDR1 MGHRA and CDR2 YSYEKL. This CDR3 contains 17 residues. V was clipped by 0 bases and J by 3 bases; unmatched bases: 10. The CDR3 region has the DNA TGCGCCAGCAGCCAAGAATGGAGCGGGAGTGGGATCTACGAGCAGTACTTC. This gives the protein CASSQEWSGSGIYEQYF.

V gene TRBV9 combines with J gene TRBJ2-1, with D tentatively TRBD2 (7 bases). CDR1 is SGDLS and CDR2 is YYNGEE in the germline V gene. The CDR3 has 16 residues. The V end was cut by 3 bases, the J end by 1 base, with 14 bases between. CDR3 residues: CASSGGRGWSYNEQFF. The CDR3 DNA reads TGTGCCAGCAGCGGGGGGCGGGGGTGGTCCTACAATGAGCAGTTCTTC.

The chain is built from TRBV14 and TRBJ2-1; 9 bases are shared with TRBD1. This CDR3 is built from 18 residues. Trimming at V came to 5 bases and at J to 6 bases, leaving 17 bases not matched to a gene. Germline CDR1 reads SGHDN; CDR2 reads FVKESK. The CDR3 bases are TGTGCCAGCAGCGACCGTAACAGGGGGCGAGGGTTTATCAATGAGCAGTTCTTC. Amino acids: CASSDRNRGRGFINEQFF.

This chain connects TRBV7-6 to TRBJ2-1, with 8 bases fitting TRBD2. The V gene's germline CDR1 is SGHVS and CDR2 FNYEAQ. Unmatched junction bases numbered 8, after V lost 2 bases and J lost 5 bases. The CDR3 has 16 residues. The CDR3 DNA follows: TGTGCCAGCAGCTTATATGGCGGGGGGTCCGACAATGAGCAGTTCTTC. This codes for CASSLYGGGSDNEQFF.

In this sample, this clonotype turned up many times. The V call is TRBV20-1, the J call TRBJ2-7, with a weak D call TRBD1 (5 bases). Germline V CDR1 and CDR2: DFQATT, SNEGSKA (reference sequence). The CDR3 is made up of 15 amino acids. Trimming took off 0 bases at V and 1 base at J, with 13 bases between the two ends. The CDR3 sequence is CSARDPQGDSYEQYF. The CDR3, as DNA: TGCAGTGCTAGAGATCCTCAGGGTGATTCCTACGAGCAGTACTTC.